Presented here are 13 T cell receptor beta chains from one specimen sequenced in a study of regulatory T cells in long-lasting Graves disease. Arm-PCR with iRepertoire HTBI primers amplified the CDR3 regions for these TCR beta libraries. TCRdb analysed the multiplex PCR reads with MiXCR anew, one entry per CDR3 protein. The sample has about 450,000 distinct CDR3 sequences, about 15% seen once. Noted time point: newly diagnosed GD, antithyroid drugs for less than 3 months. Scientists built the TCR library using RNA that was extracted from PBMCs. This sample was also put to use in a study of T cells in Graves' hyperthyroidism and ophthalmopathy.

Specimen: peripheral blood mononuclear cells (PBMCs), collected at new diagnosis, from a patient treated with antithyroid drugs. These receptors were obtained from a woman aged 45-60 years with Graves disease.

This clonotype was found a few times. The chain employs TRBV18 and TRBJ2-1, with D unresolved. The germline V gene has CDR1 KGHSH and CDR2 LQKENI. V was pared by 0 bases and J by 9 bases, with 15 bases between. The CDR3 extends over 15 amino acids. The CDR3 coding sequence is TGTGCCAGCTCACCACCGATAATAAGGGCCCGTGAGCAGTTCTTC. It yields the protein CASSPPIIRAREQFF.

This clonotype was recorded at least ten times. The CDR3 sequence: CASSLTGSPRPQHF. CDR3 sequence (DNA): TGTGCCAGCAGCCTGACAGGGTCCCCTCGGCCCCAGCATTTT. V gene TRBV27 combines with J gene TRBJ1-5, with 7 bases aligning to TRBD1. After removal of 6 bases from V and 9 bases from J, the junction contained 11 bases not matched to a gene. The CDR3 loop spans 14 amino acids. Germline CDR1 is MNHEY and CDR2 is SMNVEV (reference sequence).

The chain has TRBV24-1 and TRBJ1-5, with a tentative D call TRBD1 (5 bases). Germline-derived CDR1 and CDR2 are KGHDR and SFDVKD. This CDR3 is built from 14 residues. The V end lost 9 bases, the J end lost 0 bases, and 11 bases lay between the germline ends. The CDR3 loop reads CATHGGDSNQPQHF. CDR3 bases: TGTGCCACCCACGGGGGGGATAGCAATCAGCCCCAGCATTTT.

This clonotype was observed many times. This rearrangement joins TRBV12-3 or TRBV12-4 to TRBJ1-2; D may be TRBD1 (5 bases). V dropped 7 bases and J dropped 1 base, with 13 bases sitting between them. This CDR3 contains 14 residues. In DNA, the CDR3 is TGTGCCAGCACCATCACGGGGGTTAACTATGGCTACACCTTC. Amino acid sequence: CASTITGVNYGYTF.

This clonotype was seen repeatedly, ten times or more. The chain carries TRBV7-2 and TRBJ2-7; possible D gene TRBD1, 6 bases. V lost 0 bases, J lost 3 bases, and 12 bases lay in between. The germline gives CDR1 SGHTA, CDR2 FQGNSA. The CDR3 runs to 15 residues. The chain's CDR3 is CASSLATGGYYEQYF. The CDR3 DNA sequence: TGTGCCAGCAGCTTAGCGACAGGCGGATACTACGAGCAGTACTTC.

The sample holds many counts of this clonotype. The V call is TRBV28, the J call TRBJ2-7; tentatively, D is TRBD1 or TRBD2 (5 bases each). Trimming shortened V by 5 bases and J by 2 bases, and 16 bases separated the two germline ends. CDR1 MDHEN and CDR2 SYDVKM come from the germline V gene. The CDR3 has 15 residues. The CDR3 DNA sequence: TGTGCCAGCAGTGATTCCCGGGACCGGACCTACGAGCAGTACTTC. It specifies CASSDSRDRTYEQYF.

This clonotype occurred a few times. This chain connects TRBV27 to TRBJ2-2; D gene ambiguous. There are 14 residues in the CDR3. Looked up from germline, CDR1 is MNHEY and CDR2 is SMNVEV (reference sequence). With 7 bases removed from V and 3 bases from J, the gap between germline ends came to 12 bases. CDR3 DNA sequence: TGTGCCAGCACTGCTCTCCGCGACACCGGGGAGCTGTTTTTT. It translates to CASTALRDTGELFF.

The rearrangement links TRBV9 to TRBJ2-7; D is perhaps TRBD2 (5 bases). This CDR3 has 13 amino acids. Germline V lookup: CDR1 SGDLS, CDR2 YYNGEE. The germline V and J ends were trimmed by 4 bases and 8 bases, with 16 bases remaining between them. The chain's CDR3 is CASSSSGVSKQYF. As DNA, the CDR3 is TGTGCCAGCAGCAGCTCCGGGGTCTCAAAGCAGTACTTC.

Written as DNA, the CDR3 is TGTGCCAGCAGCGTAGGTTCGGGACTAGCGGATAACACCGGGGAGCTGTTTTTT. Amino acid sequence: CASSVGSGLADNTGELFF. The chain combines TRBV9 with TRBJ2-2; 11 bases match TRBD2. The CDR3 loop spans 18 amino acids. The germline V gene has CDR1 SGDLS and CDR2 YYNGEE. V gave up 0 bases and J gave up 2 bases; unmatched junction bases: 6.

In this sample, this clonotype turned up many times. The rearrangement joins TRBV4-1 to TRBJ2-7; D is uncertain. Germline lookup yields CDR1 MGHRA and CDR2 YSYEKL. V was pared by 2 bases and J by 4 bases, with 18 bases between. The CDR3 has 16 residues. CDR3 region: CASSQYQVGVGYEQYF. In nucleotides, the CDR3 is TGCGCCAGCAGCCAATATCAGGTCGGAGTGGGTTACGAGCAGTACTTC.

This clonotype showed up many times. This chain links TRBV29-1 with TRBJ2-5; a possible D gene is TRBD2 (5 bases). The length of the CDR3 is 13 residues. Trimming took 4 bases from V and 5 from J, leaving 14 bases between them. Germline V gene sequence: CDR1 SQVTM, CDR2 ANQGSEA. CDR3 nucleotides: TGCAGCGTTGTGATAGGGAGTGTTGAGACCCAGTACTTC. Protein product: CSVVIGSVETQYF.

This clonotype was counted at least ten times. This chain connects TRBV28 to TRBJ2-7; TRBD1 matches 7 bases. Germline V CDR1 and CDR2: MDHEN, SYDVKM. The junction had 6 bases not matched to a gene; V was cut back by 5 bases and J by 2 bases. This CDR3 is built from 14 residues. CDR3 DNA sequence: TGTGCCAGCAGTCAAGGACAGGCCCCCTACGAGCAGTACTTC. This gives the protein CASSQGQAPYEQYF.

The sample holds a few counts of this clonotype. The chain carries TRBV27 and TRBJ2-7; TRBD1 matches at 8 bases. The CDR3 extends over 16 amino acids. CDR1 is MNHEY and CDR2 is SMNVEV in the germline V gene (reference sequence). J was trimmed by 3 bases and V by 2 bases; bases with no gene match: 9. CDR3 sequence: CASSLSGDRLFYEQYF. Here the CDR3 DNA reads TGTGCCAGCAGTTTAAGTGGGGACAGGTTGTTCTACGAGCAGTACTTC.